The next 21 T cell receptor beta chains were all read from a single sample in a study of OX40 agonist ivuxolimab in advanced cancers. Using immunoSEQ multiplex PCR, the repertoire was profiled, and TCRdb retains in-frame clones only, with some absent. The data contain 78,000 or so clones, approximately 89% of them seen just once; the ten biggest clones take up 0.55% to 0.7%. This specimen consisted of CD4+ or CD8+ T cells sorted from blood, obtained in a trial of the OX40 agonist ivuxolimab. All receptors derive from an adult with an advanced solid tumor such as melanoma, head and neck, liver or kidney cancer.

The rearrangement links TRBV13 to TRBJ1-1; the D gene is possibly TRBD1 (6 bases). This CDR3 contains 16 residues. V was pared by 5 bases and J by 1 base, with 17 bases between. The germline gives CDR1 PRHDT, CDR2 FYEKMQ (reference sequence). For the CDR3, the DNA is TGTGCCAGCAGCCTACCCCCAGGACAGAGGAACACTGAAGCTTTCTTT. This gives the protein CASSLPPGQRNTEAFF. Variable domain in full (rest from reference TRBV13 and TRBJ1-1): AAGVIQSPRHLIKEKRETATLKCYPIPRHDTVYWYQQGPGQDPQFLISFYEKMQSDKGSIPDRFSAQQFSDYHSELNMSSLELGDSALYFCASSLPPGQRNTEAFFGQGTRLTVV.

This chain connects TRBV7-9 to TRBJ2-5; TRBD1 or TRBD2 may be the D gene (5 bases each). Trimming left V 4 bases short and J 0 bases short, with 18 bases between. Germline values: CDR1 SEHNR, CDR2 FQNEAQ (reference sequence). This CDR3 is 17 amino acids long. The CDR3: CASSSNSGTVYQETQYF. Written as DNA, the CDR3 is TGTGCCAGCAGCTCCAACTCCGGGACGGTGTACCAAGAGACCCAGTACTTC.

The rearrangement links TRBV4-3 to TRBJ2-2; D might be TRBD1 or TRBD2, each matching 6 bases. Germline lookup yields CDR1 LGHNA and CDR2 YSLEER. Trimming shortened V by 1 base and J by 6 bases, and 21 bases separated the two germline ends. This CDR3 is built from 18 residues. CDR3 coding DNA: TGCGCCAGCAGCCAAGCGTCTGGGGGGCTGGGAAGGGCCGGGGAGCTGTTTTTT. Translated: CASSQASGGLGRAGELFF.

The V call is TRBV10-3, the J call TRBJ1-1; 9 nucleotides agree with TRBD1. With V trimmed by 0 bases and J by 4 bases, 6 bases remained unmatched. Germline V lookup: CDR1 ENHRY, CDR2 SYGVKD. The CDR3 covers 16 residues. This chain's CDR3 is CAISESKGQGSTEAFF. The DNA of the CDR3 is TGTGCCATCAGTGAGTCGAAAGGACAGGGGAGCACTGAAGCTTTCTTT.

This sequence joins TRBV7-2 and TRBJ1-1; unclear D gene. This CDR3 region has 13 residues. Per the germline V gene, CDR1 is SGHTA and CDR2 is FQGNSA. V was shortened by 2 bases and J by 2 bases, with 6 bases between the two germline ends. CDR3: CASSLTTNTEAFF. CDR3 nucleotide sequence: TGTGCCAGCAGCTTAACAACTAACACTGAAGCTTTCTTT.

The chain links TRBV5-1 to TRBJ2-1, with 9 nucleotides matching TRBD2. The CDR3 is made up of 15 amino acids. The J segment lost 7 bases and the V segment lost 0 bases, leaving 5 bases of the junction unmatched. The germline V gene encodes CDR1 SGHRS and CDR2 YFSETQ. The CDR3 protein is CASSLVAGGPNEQFF. The DNA of the CDR3 is TGCGCCAGCAGCTTGGTGGCGGGGGGGCCGAATGAGCAGTTCTTC.

This clone has a handful of counts. The chain is built from TRBV10-3 and TRBJ2-7; 9 bases fit TRBD2. The J segment lost 2 bases and the V segment lost 2 bases, leaving 7 bases of the junction unmatched. This CDR3 is 16 amino acids long. Germline values: CDR1 ENHRY, CDR2 SYGVKD. The CDR3 spells CAISEVAGENTYEQYF. As DNA, the CDR3 is TGTGCCATCAGTGAGGTAGCGGGGGAAAACACCTACGAGCAGTACTTC.

The V gene is TRBV5-1, the J gene TRBJ1-4, with 8 bases identical to TRBD1. CDR3 length equals 17 residues. The germline V gene has CDR1 SGHRS and CDR2 YFSETQ. V shed 0 bases, J shed 0 bases, and the junction held 4 bases outside the gene matches. The CDR3 region is CASSLEARGPTNEKLFF. The CDR3, as DNA: TGCGCCAGCAGCTTGGAGGCCAGGGGGCCAACTAATGAAAAACTGTTTTTT.

The rearrangement links TRBV5-1 to TRBJ2-1; 8 positions agree with TRBD1. J was trimmed by 0 bases and V by 3 bases; bases with no gene match: 2. The CDR3 totals 15 residues. CDR1 and CDR2 (germline): SGHRS, YFSETQ. The CDR3 coding sequence is TGCGCCAGCAGCTCAGGGGGCCCCTCCTACAATGAGCAGTTCTTC. Its translation: CASSSGGPSYNEQFF. Looking up the rest from reference TRBV5-1 and TRBJ2-1 gives the full variable domain: KAGVTQTPRYLIKTRGQQVTLSCSPISGHRSVSWYQQTPGQGLQFLFEYFSETQRNKGNFPGRFSGRQFSNSRSEMNVSTLELGDSALYLCASSSGGPSYNEQFFGPGTRLTVL.

The gene calls are TRBV5-1 and TRBJ2-6; D gene uncertain. Germline V lookup: CDR1 SGHRS, CDR2 YFSETQ. This CDR3 has 15 amino acids. Between the trimmed V and J ends, which lost 5 bases and 0 bases, there was a span of 9 bases. CDR3 in amino acids: CASRPNHSGANVLTF. CDR3 bases: TGCGCCAGCAGGCCTAATCACTCTGGGGCCAACGTCCTGACTTTC.

As concerns this clone: The junction departs from the called germline gene at one end, perhaps through a read error. The chain carries TRBV2 and TRBJ1-2, with 7 bases that match TRBD1. Germline V gene sequence: CDR1 SNHLY, CDR2 FYNNEI. The CDR3 length is 13 residues. The CDR3 DNA reads TGTGCCAGCAGAGAAGACAGGGACTATGGCTACACCTTC. It is translated as CASREDRDYGYTF. Filled out from reference TRBV2 and TRBJ1-2, the complete variable domain reads EPEVTQTPSHQVTQMGQEVILRCVPISNHLYFYWYRQILGQKVEFLVSFYNNEISEKSEIFDDQFSVERPDGSNFTLKIRSTKLEDSAMYFCASREDRDYGYTFGSGTRLTVV.

The chain carries TRBV5-1 and TRBJ2-3; no firm D call. Germline assignment: CDR1 SGHRS and CDR2 YFSETQ. V lost 1 base to trimming and J lost 2 bases, with 8 bases between them. CDR3 size: 14 residues. The CDR3 spells CASSLQVLTDTQYF. CDR3 nucleotide sequence: TGCGCCAGCAGCTTGCAGGTCCTCACAGATACGCAGTATTTT. Based on the CDR3 plus reference TRBV5-1 and TRBJ2-3, the full variable domain is KAGVTQTPRYLIKTRGQQVTLSCSPISGHRSVSWYQQTPGQGLQFLFEYFSETQRNKGNFPGRFSGRQFSNSRSEMNVSTLELGDSALYLCASSLQVLTDTQYFGPGTRLTVL.

In this sample, this clone turned up once. The chain uses TRBV28 and TRBJ1-1, with a weak D call TRBD1 (5 bases). Germline assignment: CDR1 MDHEN and CDR2 SYDVKM. V was trimmed by 4 bases and J by 4 bases, leaving 16 bases between them. The CDR3 has 15 amino acids. The CDR3 sequence is CASSSRGFGSTEAFF. The CDR3 DNA reads TGTGCCAGCAGTTCCCGGGGGTTTGGTAGCACTGAAGCTTTCTTT.

The rearrangement uses TRBV6-4 and TRBJ2-2; TRBD2 matches 14 bases. The CDR3 loop spans 17 amino acids. V gave up 6 bases and J gave up 7 bases; unmatched junction bases: 10. Per the germline V gene, CDR1 is MRHNA and CDR2 is SNTAGT. The CDR3 reads CASSHTGTSGGRGELFF. In DNA form, the CDR3 reads TGTGCCAGCAGCCACACAGGGACTAGCGGGGGCCGCGGGGAGCTGTTTTTT.

This clone was counted once. The chain combines TRBV10-3 with TRBJ2-2; TRBD2 matches 11 bases. The junction had 4 bases not matched to a gene; V was cut back by 4 bases and J by 0 bases. CDR3 length equals 17 residues. Germline V lookup: CDR1 ENHRY, CDR2 SYGVKD. CDR3 coding DNA: TGTGCCATCAGTGCTCTAGCGGGAGGCGCGAACACCGGGGAGCTGTTTTTT. Translated, it gives CAISALAGGANTGELFF.

V is TRBV21-1 and J is TRBJ2-2; TRBD2 reflects the table's D call only, with no check against the DNA. TRBV21-1 counts as a pseudogene. This CDR3 region has 17 residues. The CDR3 sequence: CAIIAGGPILLPGELFF. The CDR3, as DNA: TGTGCCATCATAGCGGGGGGGCCGATTCTTCTGCCCGGGGAGCTGTTTTTT.

This clone has only one observation. This chain joins TRBV9 and TRBJ1-4; 9 bases map to TRBD1. The ends lost 2 bases at V and 13 bases at J; junction bases unmatched: 6. This CDR3 has 13 amino acids. Germline loops: CDR1 SGDLS, CDR2 YYNGEE. CDR3 bases: TGTGCCAGCAGCGTGACCGGGACAGGGTTACTGTTTTTT. It yields the protein CASSVTGTGLLFF.

This clone was detected a few times. V gene TRBV7-2 combines with J gene TRBJ2-5, with D uncertain. Germline CDR1 and CDR2: SGHTA and FQGNSA. The V gene lost 2 bases and the J gene lost 5 bases, with 3 bases spanning the gap. The CDR3 extends over 11 amino acids. The CDR3 sequence is CASSLTETQYF. The DNA for the CDR3 is TGTGCCAGCAGCTTAACCGAGACCCAGTACTTC.

The chain recombines TRBV5-8 with TRBJ1-1; TRBD1 matches 8 bases. Germline CDR1 SGHTS, CDR2 YDEGEE. Losses at the gene ends were 6 bases for V and 5 bases for J; bases not matched to a gene: 9. This CDR3 comprises 14 residues. The CDR3 region has the DNA TGTGCCAGCACCACCGACAGGGGACGAACTGAAGCTTTCTTT. Its translation: CASTTDRGRTEAFF.

CDR3 amino acids: CASTPAYEQFF. In DNA form, the CDR3 reads TGTGCCAGCACTCCTGCCTATGAGCAGTTCTTC. V and J are TRBV11-2 and TRBJ2-1; D call uncertain. The CDR3 has 11 residues. V lost 7 bases and J lost 8, with 9 bases in between. CDR1 SGHAT and CDR2 FQNNGV come from the germline V gene. Full variable domain (remainder filled in from reference TRBV11-2 and TRBJ2-1): EAGVAQSPRYKIIEKRQSVAFWCNPISGHATLYWYQQILGQGPKLLIQFQNNGVVDDSQLPKDRFSAERLKGVDSTLKIQPAKLEDSAVYLCASTPAYEQFFGPGTRLTVL.

J is TRBJ1-3 and V is TRBV28, with D perhaps matching TRBD1 (5 bases). Germline V gene data show CDR1 as MDHEN and CDR2 as SYDVKM. The V gene lost 0 bases and the J gene lost 0 bases, with 12 bases spanning the gap. This CDR3 spans 17 amino acids. The CDR3 here is CASSLWGGPSSGNTIYF. For the CDR3, the DNA is TGTGCCAGCAGTTTATGGGGGGGACCGTCCTCTGGAAACACCATATATTTT. Drawing the rest from reference TRBV28 and TRBJ1-3, the complete variable domain is DVKVTQSSRYLVKRTGEKVFLECVQDMDHENMFWYRQDPGLGLRLIYFSYDVKMKEKGDIPEGYSVSREKKERFSLILESASTNQTSMYLCASSLWGGPSSGNTIYFGEGSWLTVV.